This TCR beta chain was captured in a study of control samples from healthy donors and cancer patients. Assay used: immunoSEQ multiplex PCR; TCRdb lists only in-frame clones, some missing. The sample holds more than 95,000 clones, around 90% seen once. V lost 1 base and J lost 7, with 10 bases in between. The CDR3 consists of 13 residues. Germline values: CDR1 GTSNPN, CDR2 SVGIG (reference sequence). The sequence came from a man aged 40-55 years in good health. Sequenced input: blood. The chain has TRBV30 and TRBJ1-4, with D perhaps matching TRBD1 (5 bases). The CDR3 DNA sequence: TGTGCCTGGAGTGGGGCAGGGTCTGAAAAACTGTTTTTT. Translating it yields CAWSGAGSEKLFF.